The rows below give T cell receptor beta chains drawn from one sample of a study of T cells in localized non-small cell lung cancer. Some clones are missing from TCRdb's copy, which holds only in-frame ones; the method was immunoSEQ multiplex PCR. The sample lists roughly 58,000 clones; about four fifths were seen once. Sequences were derived from PBMCs, sampled before any cancer treatment. These receptors were collected from a man aged 35-69 years with stage II lung adenocarcinoma. CDR3s include the opening cysteine and the closing phenylalanine or tryptophan. A D gene is named only where the DNA matches it firmly. Clone size is shown for a subset of rows, as once, few, many or a class of expanded clone.

J	size	D	V	DNA	CDR3
TRBJ2-2	many	TRBD2	TRBV2	TGTGCCAGCAGTGACCGCGGGACTAGCGGTTCGAACACCGGGGAGCTGTTTTTT	CASSDRGTSGSNTGELFF
TRBJ2-7	NA	TRBD1	TRBV18	TGTGCCAGCTCAACTGGACAGGGGTACTCCTACGAGCAGTACTTC	CASSTGQGYSYEQYF
TRBJ2-1	NA	NA	TRBV6-1	TGTGCCAGCAGTGAAAAACGGCAGGGGAGCAATGAGCAGTTCTTC	CASSEKRQGSNEQFF
TRBJ2-7	NA	NA	TRBV2	TGTGCCAGCAGGTCTTCCTACGAGCAGTACTTC	CASRSSYEQYF
TRBJ2-5	few	TRBD2	TRBV2	TGTGCCAGCACTCGACTAGCGGGGCACCAAGAGACCCAGTACTTC	CASTRLAGHQETQYF
TRBJ2-1	NA	NA	TRBV19	TGTGCCAGTAGCCCCTGGGGCAGCTCCTACAATGAGCAGTTCTTC	CASSPWGSSYNEQFF
TRBJ2-7	NA	NA	TRBV6-6	TGTGCCGGACGAGGGGACGGCTCCTACGAGCAGTACTTC	CAGRGDGSYEQYF
TRBJ2-3	NA	TRBD2	TRBV15	TGTGCCACCAGCAGAGGGGGTACTAGCGGGAGAGCAGATACGCAGTATTTT	CATSRGGTSGRADTQYF
TRBJ1-3	NA	NA	TRBV19	TGTGCCAGTAGTATATCGGACAACTCTGGAAACACCATATATTTT	CASSISDNSGNTIYF
TRBJ1-5	NA	TRBD1	TRBV30	TGTGCCTGGAGTTCGGGACAGGCTAATCAGCCCCAGCATTTT	CAWSSGQANQPQHF
TRBJ1-4	once	NA	TRBV21-1	TGTGCCAGCAGCAAAGAGGGGGCTGGCCCCATAAATGAAAAACTGTTTTTT	CASSKEGAGPINEKLFF
TRBJ2-2	NA	NA	TRBV10-1	TGCGCCAGCAGTGACTCCCTGCCCCGGGGGAACACCGGGGAGCTGTTTTTT	CASSDSLPRGNTGELFF
TRBJ2-3	NA	TRBD2	TRBV11-2	TGTGCCAGCAGCCCGGGGGGGGCGGATACGCAGTATTTT	CASSPGGADTQYF
TRBJ1-6	NA	NA	TRBV7-9	TGTGCCAGCAGCTCGGACGGGTATAATTCACCCCTCCACTTT	CASSSDGYNSPLHF
TRBJ1-5	few	NA	TRBV5-8	TGTGCCAGCCGAGGGGAGCTGAATCAGCCCCAGCATTTT	CASRGELNQPQHF
TRBJ1-2	NA	NA	TRBV11-2	TGTGCCAGCAGCTTAGTCACCAGGAGGTCCTATGGCTACACCTTC	CASSLVTRRSYGYTF
TRBJ2-7	NA	NA	TRBV30	TGTGCCTGGAGTTCCGGGGACGAGCAGTACTTC	CAWSSGDEQYF
TRBJ1-2	NA	TRBD1	TRBV11-2	TGTGCCAGCAGCTCGTATACAGGGGGCAGCTATGGCTACACCTTC	CASSSYTGGSYGYTF
TRBJ1-1	NA	NA	TRBV5-1	TGCGCCAGCAGCTTGGGGGCGGGTGGATTCGGGACTGAAGCTTTCTTT	CASSLGAGGFGTEAFF
TRBJ1-1	NA	NA	TRBV29-1	TGCAGCGTTGAAGATCCCCGAGTAAAAGCTTTCTTT	CSVEDPRVKAFF
TRBJ1-1	NA	NA	TRBV5-1	TGCGCCAGCAGCCCCGGGGGGGGGCGGGGCACTGAAGCTTTCTTT	CASSPGGGRGTEAFF
TRBJ2-1	NA	TRBD2	TRBV2	TGTGCCAGCAGGGAGCCTGGACTAGTTAGGAATGAGCAGTTCTTC	CASREPGLVRNEQFF
TRBJ2-1	NA	TRBD2	TRBV11-3	TGTGCCAGCAGCCCCAGACTAGCGGGAGTTAATGAGCAGTTCTTC	CASSPRLAGVNEQFF
TRBJ1-1	NA	NA	TRBV6-1	TGTGCCAGCAGTGAAAACACACTGAACACTGAAGCTTTCTTT	CASSENTLNTEAFF
TRBJ1-1	NA	NA	TRBV4-1	TGCGCCAGCAGCCAAGCTCCGTGGCGGAACACTGAAGCTTTCTTT	CASSQAPWRNTEAFF
TRBJ1-5	NA	NA	TRBV18	TGTGCCAGCTCACCACAGGGGGATAATCAGCCCCAGCATTTT	CASSPQGDNQPQHF
TRBJ2-5	once	NA	TRBV10-3	TGTGCCATCAGCCCGGGACACCAAGAGACCCAGTACTTC	CAISPGHQETQYF
TRBJ2-5	NA	TRBD2	TRBV7-3	TGTGCCAGCAGCCGTAGCGGGGAAGAGACCCAGTACTTC	CASSRSGEETQYF
TRBJ2-3	few	NA	TRBV19	TGTGCCAGTAGTATAGGACTTCCAGATACGCAGTATTTT	CASSIGLPDTQYF
TRBJ1-5	NA	NA	TRBV19	TGTGCCAGTACCTCGGGAGCGGTTGGCAATCAGCCCCAGCATTTT	CASTSGAVGNQPQHF
TRBJ1-2	NA	NA	TRBV6-1	TGTGCCAGCAGTGAAGAGGGGTGGGGGACGAACTATGGCTACACCTTC	CASSEEGWGTNYGYTF
TRBJ2-2	NA	NA	TRBV27	TGTGCCAGCAGTTTTAGGCATGACACCGGGGAGCTGTTTTTT	CASSFRHDTGELFF
TRBJ1-1	once	NA	TRBV30	TGTGCCTGGGGGGGATCACGACTTTCGAACACTGAAGCTTTCTTT	CAWGGSRLSNTEAFF
TRBJ1-4	NA	NA	TRBV28	TGTGCCAGCAGTTCCCCCTTAAAAAGGGGTAATGAAAAACTGTTTTTT	CASSSPLKRGNEKLFF
TRBJ1-5	NA	NA	TRBV30	TGTGCCTGGAGTCCCGGTGGGGGGGGTAGGCAGCCCCAGCATTTT	CAWSPGGGGRQPQHF
TRBJ2-7	once	TRBD2	TRBV5-6	TGTGCCAGCAGCTCCGGACTAGCGCAGAGCTCCTACGAGCAGTACTTC	CASSSGLAQSSYEQYF
TRBJ2-1	NA	NA	TRBV7-6	TGTGCCAGCAGCTTAGTCCGGGAAAATGAGCAGTTCTTC	CASSLVRENEQFF
TRBJ1-2	once	NA	TRBV19	TGTGCCAGTAAAGAGACAGCACAATTTAACTATGGCTACACCTTC	CASKETAQFNYGYTF
TRBJ2-7	NA	TRBD2	TRBV5-1	TGCGCCAGCAGCTTGGCCAAGCCTAGCGGGAGGGCCTTACGCTCCTACGAGCAGTACTTC	CASSLAKPSGRALRSYEQYF
TRBJ2-1	NA	NA	TRBV5-1	TGCGCCAGCAGGGTTGGAGCGGGTACTTACAATGAGCAGTTCTTC	CASRVGAGTYNEQFF
TRBJ2-5	NA	NA	TRBV14	TGTGCCAGCAGCCAAGATCCAGAGACCCAGTACTTC	CASSQDPETQYF
TRBJ1-2	once	TRBD1	TRBV11-2	TGTGCCAGCAGCTCACAGGGGAGAGGCGGCTACACCTTC	CASSSQGRGGYTF
TRBJ2-2	NA	NA	TRBV5-4	TGTGCCAGCAGCTTGGGACTAGTGGGGGGTACCGGGGAGCTGTTTTTT	CASSLGLVGGTGELFF
TRBJ1-1	few	NA	TRBV19	TGTGCCAGTAGTACTAGTGGACCTGAAGCTTTCTTT	CASSTSGPEAFF
TRBJ2-3	NA	TRBD2	TRBV10-3	TGTGCCATCGGCCTAGCGGGTCCCACAGATACGCAGTATTTT	CAIGLAGPTDTQYF
TRBJ1-1	few	NA	TRBV30	TGTGCCTCCACAGGGCTGGGAGCTTTCTTT	CASTGLGAFF
TRBJ1-1	NA	NA	TRBV10-3	TGTGCCATCAGTGAACTATCAGACACTGAAGCTTTCTTT	CAISELSDTEAFF
TRBJ2-7	once	TRBD2	TRBV6-6	TGTGCCAGCATCGACCGGGGGGGGCCGAGCGAGCAGTACTTC	CASIDRGGPSEQYF
TRBJ2-7	NA	TRBD2	TRBV6-6	TGTGCCAGCAGTTCAACTCCGGGACTAGCGGGAAACGAGCAGTACTTC	CASSSTPGLAGNEQYF
TRBJ1-5	NA	NA	TRBV4-3	TGCGCCAGCAGCCAAGAAGTTGGGTGGAGCAATCAGCCCCAGCATTTT	CASSQEVGWSNQPQHF
TRBJ1-1	NA	NA	TRBV20-1	TGCAGTGCTAGAGATGTCCCTGAAGCTTTCTTT	CSARDVPEAFF